The 21 T cell receptor beta chains reported below all come from one sample, sequenced in a study of blood T cell repertoires in COVID-19 (dated by TCRdb to 2019 to 2021). The library was produced with the immunoSEQ multiplex PCR assay. TCRdb stores this immuneACCESS table with in-frame sequences only. Part of the clones is absent; in the studies checked, under half of the shortfall reflects unresolved V genes, and no reason is known for the rest. The sample contains tens of thousands of clones, 85% to 95% of them found a single time. The ten largest clones represent roughly 42% of the sample. Sequenced input: peripheral blood. The receptors here all came from a man aged 55 to 70 with active or convalescent COVID-19.

The chain employs TRBV18 and TRBJ2-5; 7 nucleotides align to TRBD1. The germline V gene encodes CDR1 KGHSH and CDR2 LQKENI. The trim removed 3 bases at V and 2 bases at J, leaving 0 bases unmatched. The CDR3 runs 13 residues. CDR3 sequence (DNA): TGTGCCAGCTCACCGGGACAGCAAGAGACCCAGTACTTC. Translated: CASSPGQQETQYF.

The chain is built from TRBV5-4 and TRBJ1-1; D call uncertain. Germline CDR1 SGHNT, CDR2 YYREEE (reference sequence). CDR3 size: 15 residues. The V end lost 5 bases, the J end lost 0 bases, and 14 bases lay between the germline ends. The CDR3 loop is CASSVDISLNTEAFF. The DNA for the CDR3 is TGTGCCAGCAGTGTTGACATCTCCCTGAACACTGAAGCTTTCTTT.

This sequence joins TRBV5-1 and TRBJ1-2; 8 positions match TRBD1. CDR3 length: 12 amino acids. The ends lost 4 bases at V and 8 bases at J; junction bases unmatched: 4. In germline, CDR1 is SGHRS, CDR2 YFSETQ. The CDR3 nucleotides are TGCGCCAGCAGCCCGGACAGGGAAGGCTACACCTTC. This translates into CASSPDREGYTF.

The chain uses TRBV9 and TRBJ1-3, with TRBD1 identical over 7 bases. Losses at the gene ends were 5 bases for V and 2 bases for J; bases not matched to a gene: 7. CDR1 is SGDLS and CDR2 is YYNGEE in the germline V gene. The CDR3 is 15 residues long. In DNA, the CDR3 is TGTGCCAGCAGTTCTCAAACAGGGGCTGGAAACACCATATATTTT. It translates to CASSSQTGAGNTIYF.

The chain recombines TRBV2 with TRBJ2-5; D is uncertain. V was clipped by 10 bases and J by 0 bases, with 12 bases between them. Germline V gene lookup returns CDR1 SNHLY and CDR2 FYNNEI. The length of the CDR3 is 13 residues. The CDR3 is CATINGYQETQYF. DNA of the CDR3: TGTGCCACCATCAACGGGTACCAAGAGACCCAGTACTTC.

The CDR3 sequence: CASSWGQGAPSYEQYF. The CDR3 DNA follows: TGTGCCAGCTCATGGGGACAGGGGGCTCCCTCCTACGAGCAGTACTTC. The chain links TRBV18 to TRBJ2-7; 12 bases match TRBD1. V dropped 5 bases and J dropped 0; count of bases not matched to a gene: 5. The CDR3 sequence is 16 residues long. Per germline, CDR1 KGHSH and CDR2 LQKENI.

The chain employs TRBV5-1 and TRBJ2-1; tentative D call: TRBD2 (7 bases). CDR3 length equals 14 residues. Germline values: CDR1 SGHRS, CDR2 YFSETQ. V lost 5 bases and J 7 bases, leaving 16 bases between the germline ends. The DNA for the CDR3 is TGCGCCAGCAGTCTGGGGGGGCCGATGAATGAGCAGTTCTTC. It yields the protein CASSLGGPMNEQFF. Full variable domain (rest looked up from reference TRBV5-1 and TRBJ2-1): KAGVTQTPRYLIKTRGQQVTLSCSPISGHRSVSWYQQTPGQGLQFLFEYFSETQRNKGNFPGRFSGRQFSNSRSEMNVSTLELGDSALYLCASSLGGPMNEQFFGPGTRLTVL.

Turning to this clone: Germline and junction disagree at one end, which may indicate a read error. This chain links TRBV7-7 with TRBJ2-5, with TRBD1 identical over 9 bases. The CDR3 has 16 amino acids. The germline V gene has CDR1 SSHAT and CDR2 FNYEAQ (reference sequence). CDR3 sequence reads: CASSLGSGTGMETQYF. The CDR3 DNA follows: TGTGCTAGCAGCTTAGGAAGCGGGACAGGGATGGAGACCCAGTACTTC.

V gene TRBV4-1 combines with J gene TRBJ2-5; 8 bases agree with TRBD2. Per germline, CDR1 MGHRA and CDR2 YSYEKL. The V and J ends lost 2 bases and 5 bases, in that order; junction bases with no gene match: 1. The CDR3 is made up of 13 amino acids. CDR3 in DNA: TGCGCCAGCAGCCAAACGGGGGGGGAGACCCAGTACTTC. This translates into CASSQTGGETQYF.

The CDR3 here is CASSYGQGDGYTF. The DNA of the CDR3 is TGTGCCAGCAGTTACGGACAGGGTGATGGCTACACCTTC. This rearrangement joins TRBV7-9 to TRBJ1-2, with 8 bases fitting TRBD1. Per germline, CDR1 SEHNR and CDR2 FQNEAQ (reference sequence). The CDR3 consists of 13 residues. V shed 6 bases, J shed 6 bases, and the junction held 6 bases outside the gene matches.

The rearrangement links TRBV27 to TRBJ2-1, with TRBD2 matching over 8 bases. V lost 6 bases to trimming and J lost 3 bases; unmatched junction nucleotides: 7. Germline lookup yields CDR1 MNHEY and CDR2 SMNVEV (reference sequence). The CDR3 contains 15 residues. The DNA of the CDR3 is TGTGCCAGCAGGCCGGGGGGGGGCCTCTACAATGAGCAGTTCTTC. Its protein product is CASRPGGGLYNEQFF.

The chain couples TRBV19 to TRBJ1-5, with D possibly TRBD1 on 6 matching bases. Germline CDR1 is LNHDA and CDR2 is SQIVND (reference sequence). The length of the CDR3 is 16 residues. Between the trimmed V and J ends, which lost 3 bases and 0 bases, there was a span of 12 bases. Written as DNA, the CDR3 is TGTGCCAGTAGTATCCCGGACAGCAATAGCAATCAGCCCCAGCATTTT. It translates to CASSIPDSNSNQPQHF.

The chain couples TRBV18 to TRBJ2-7; D is uncertain. Germline V gives CDR1 KGHSH, CDR2 LQKENI. The CDR3 sequence is 14 residues long. The germline V and J ends were trimmed by 2 bases and 0 bases, with 8 bases remaining between them. CDR3 sequence: CASSPSRSSYEQYF. CDR3 in DNA: TGTGCCAGCTCACCATCGCGAAGCTCCTACGAGCAGTACTTC.

The chain couples TRBV28 to TRBJ1-2; 9 bases align to TRBD1. Germline CDR1 MDHEN, CDR2 SYDVKM. J gave up 7 bases and V 5 bases, and 14 bases lay outside the gene matches. This CDR3 is built from 16 residues. In DNA form, the CDR3 reads TGTGCCAGCAGTCTTCTGGGACAGGGAACGTTTGGTGGCTACACCTTC. This codes for CASSLLGQGTFGGYTF.

The CDR3 coding sequence is TGTGCCAGTAGTATCAAGGGGAGGACTGAAGCTTTCTTT. It translates to CASSIKGRTEAFF. This chain uses TRBV19 with TRBJ1-1; possible D gene TRBD1, 5 bases. The CDR3 is 13 amino acids. Germline V lookup: CDR1 LNHDA, CDR2 SQIVND (reference sequence). Trimming took 3 bases from V and 5 from J, leaving 10 bases between them.

This clone was seen once. This sequence joins TRBV6-5 and TRBJ1-2; D gene ambiguous. Germline V gives CDR1 MNHEY, CDR2 SVGAGI. V lost 0 bases and J lost 8, with 10 bases in between. CDR3 length: 13 amino acids. CDR3 nucleotide sequence: TGTGCCAGCAGTTACTCAAGAGGGATCGGCTACACCTTC. This translates into CASSYSRGIGYTF.

The chain carries TRBV6-6 and TRBJ2-7; 10 bases line up with TRBD1. This CDR3 spans 15 amino acids. V shed 0 bases and J 2 bases; nucleotides not matched to a gene: 1. Germline V CDR1 and CDR2: MNHNY, SVGAGI (reference sequence). The CDR3 loop reads CASSYSDRGPYEQYF. CDR3 nucleotides: TGTGCCAGCAGTTACTCAGACAGGGGGCCCTACGAGCAGTACTTC.

Written as DNA, the CDR3 is TGTGCCAGCAGCGCCGACAGGAGCTCCTACAATGAGCAGTTCTTC. This translates into CASSADRSSYNEQFF. The gene calls are TRBV3-1 (or the pseudogene TRBV3-2) and TRBJ2-1, with a tentative D call TRBD1 (6 bases). The ends were cut back, 5 bases at V and 0 bases at J, with 11 bases in the middle. CDR3 length: 15 residues. The V gene's germline CDR1 is LGHDT and CDR2 YNNKEL (reference sequence).

The gene calls are TRBV6-2 or TRBV6-3 and TRBJ1-1; D is unresolved. V was clipped by 6 bases and J by 5 bases, with 22 bases between them. The CDR3 is made up of 16 amino acids. Germline-derived CDR1 and CDR2 are MNHEY and SVGEGT. CDR3: CASSYTPDQRGTEAFF. CDR3 nucleotide sequence: TGTGCCAGCAGCTATACCCCGGACCAAAGAGGGACTGAAGCTTTCTTT.

This chain joins TRBV15 and TRBJ2-1; 12 positions match TRBD2. J gave up 6 bases and V 7 bases, and 10 bases lay outside the gene matches. Germline V gene data show CDR1 as LNHNV and CDR2 as YYDKDF (reference sequence). This CDR3 has 16 amino acids. CDR3 region: CATTQGLAGLGNEQFF. The CDR3 DNA follows: TGTGCCACCACCCAAGGACTAGCGGGACTAGGCAATGAGCAGTTCTTC.

This clone showed up just once. The chain joins TRBV7-2 to TRBJ2-5; 11 positions match TRBD2. This CDR3 has 16 amino acids. Germline CDR1 and CDR2: SGHTA and FQGNSA. V shed 2 bases, J shed 4 bases, and the junction held 6 bases outside the gene matches. For the CDR3, the DNA is TGTGCCAGCAGCTTATCCTCCCTAGCGGGGGGAGAGACCCAGTACTTC. It yields the protein CASSLSSLAGGETQYF.